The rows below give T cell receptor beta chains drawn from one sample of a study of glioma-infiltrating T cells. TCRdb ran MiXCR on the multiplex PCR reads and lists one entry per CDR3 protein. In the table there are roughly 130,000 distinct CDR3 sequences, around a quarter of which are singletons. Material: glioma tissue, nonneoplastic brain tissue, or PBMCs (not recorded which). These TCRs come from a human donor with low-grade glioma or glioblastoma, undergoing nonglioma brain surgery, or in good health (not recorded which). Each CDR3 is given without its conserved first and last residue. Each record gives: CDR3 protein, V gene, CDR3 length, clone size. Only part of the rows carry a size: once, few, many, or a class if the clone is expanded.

ASSGASFRTQY	TRBV3-1	11	NA
ATSREEGADEQF	TRBV15	12	NA
ASSKRATNTGELF	TRBV25-1	13	many
ASSQTPGLAGALLPDTQY	TRBV3-1	18	NA
ASSGSGHQRRSAEAF	TRBV6-1	15	NA
AISEGRFYGYT	TRBV10-3	11	NA
ASSLQAATNEKLF	TRBV27	13	many
ASSDGSNQPQH	TRBV6-4	11	NA
ASSFNTPYNEQF	TRBV28	12	many
ASGIRMGSNEQF	TRBV27	12	many
SARRPGLSSNQPQH	TRBV20-1	14	NA
ASSLPQQETQY	TRBV5-4	11	NA
ACTGEADTGELF	TRBV7-2	12	NA